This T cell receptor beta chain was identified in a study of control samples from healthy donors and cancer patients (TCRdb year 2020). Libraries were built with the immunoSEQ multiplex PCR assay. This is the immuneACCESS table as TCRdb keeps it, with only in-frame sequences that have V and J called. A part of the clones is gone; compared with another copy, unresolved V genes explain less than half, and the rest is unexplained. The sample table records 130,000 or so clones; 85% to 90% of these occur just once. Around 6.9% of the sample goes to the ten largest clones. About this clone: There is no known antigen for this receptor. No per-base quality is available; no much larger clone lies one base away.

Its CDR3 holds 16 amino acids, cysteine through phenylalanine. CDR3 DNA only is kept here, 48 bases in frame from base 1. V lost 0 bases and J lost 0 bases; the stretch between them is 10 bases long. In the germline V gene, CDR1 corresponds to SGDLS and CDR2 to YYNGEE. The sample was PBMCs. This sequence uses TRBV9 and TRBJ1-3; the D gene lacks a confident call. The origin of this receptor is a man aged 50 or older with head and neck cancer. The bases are TGTGCCAGCAGCGTAGGAGGGAGTGCCTCTGGAAACACCATATATTTT. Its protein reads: CASSVGGSASGNTIYF.